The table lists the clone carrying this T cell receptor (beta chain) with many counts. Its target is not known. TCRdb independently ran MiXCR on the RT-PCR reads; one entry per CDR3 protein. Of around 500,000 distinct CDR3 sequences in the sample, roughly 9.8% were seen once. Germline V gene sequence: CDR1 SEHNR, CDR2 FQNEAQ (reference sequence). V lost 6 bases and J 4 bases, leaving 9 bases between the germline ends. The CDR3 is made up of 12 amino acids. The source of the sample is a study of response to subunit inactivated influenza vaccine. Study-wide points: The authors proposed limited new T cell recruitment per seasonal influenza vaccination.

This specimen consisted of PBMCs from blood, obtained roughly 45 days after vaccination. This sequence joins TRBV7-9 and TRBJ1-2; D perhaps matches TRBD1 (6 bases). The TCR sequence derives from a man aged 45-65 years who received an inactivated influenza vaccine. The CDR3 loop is CASRLDSYGYTF. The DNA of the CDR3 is TGTGCCAGCAGATTGGACAGCTATGGCTACACCTTC.